This T cell receptor beta chain was documented in a study of blood T cell repertoires in COVID-19. Study context: Some COVID-19 samples were acute and others convalescent; all came from the United States, Italy and Spain.

Trimming shortened V by 9 bases and J by 9 bases, and 23 bases separated the two germline ends. CDR1 and CDR2 (germline): KGHDR, SFDVKD. The CDR3 is 15 residues long. Per the original data handling: Estimated nucleated cell counts came from reference gene primer amplification. Measured with immunoSEQ multiplex PCR; TCRdb has only the in-frame clones, and not every one. V, J and clone size derive from that table, while D and trimming were established from the DNA sequence. The sample shows roughly 520,000 clones, 70% to 90% of them seen only once. Participant age was roughly 18 to 90 years, and participants resided in about 25 US areas. All recovered Cohort 3 donors got two negative PCRs, got clearance, or saw symptom resolution.

The chain has TRBV24-1 and TRBJ2-1, with a weak D call TRBD2 (6 bases). Sequenced: PBMCs or T cells enriched from blood (not recorded which). The TCR sequence derives from a woman in her thirties or forties who had recovered from COVID-19. The CDR3 nucleotides are TGTGCCACCTCCCGCGTGGGGGAGTTGGGAGGTGAGCAGTTCTTC. It codes for CATSRVGELGGEQFF.